Below are 21 T cell receptor beta chains sequenced from a single sample in a study of CXCR3-negative and CXCR3-positive naive CD8 T cells. Study-wide points: TRB CDR3s were more hydrophobic in CXCR3-positive than in CXCR3-negative naive cells.

cDNA libraries for TRB were generated by 5' RACE incorporating UMI labels. After re-calling the 5' RACE reads, TCRdb lists one entry per CDR3 protein, DNA absent. The ten top clones account for nearly 0.5%, within a sample of 150,000 or so distinct CDR3 sequences. Antigens for these TCRs are unknown. Sequenced material: naive CXCR3+ CD8+ T cells from blood. The subset here: CD45RO-CCR7+CD27+CD95- naive CD8+ T cells expressing CXCR3 (TNR3+). The origin of the receptors is a human donor in good health. Some clones in this sample may be carry-over from other donors' samples.

V is TRBV24-1 and J is TRBJ2-1; checking the TCRdb D call of TRBD1 is not possible without DNA. Germline CDR1 KGHDR, CDR2 SFDVKD. This CDR3 comprises 14 residues. CDR3 sequence reads: CATSANRVYNEQFF.

The J gene is TRBJ1-1, the V gene TRBV7-6; with no DNA, the TCRdb D assignment of TRBD1 cannot be verified. In germline, CDR1 is SGHVS, CDR2 FNYEAQ. CDR3 length equals 17 residues. The CDR3 here is CASSLAGGGEMNTEAFF.

The rearrangement uses TRBV13 and TRBJ1-2; lacking DNA, the TRBD1 call made by TCRdb goes unchecked. Germline V lookup: CDR1 PRHDT, CDR2 FYEKMQ (reference sequence). CDR3 length: 12 amino acids. CDR3: CASRGQALGYTF.

V is TRBV10-1 and J is TRBJ1-5; TCRdb indicates TRBD1, and absent DNA this call remains unverified. The CDR3 has 14 amino acids. Germline V gives CDR1 WNHNN, CDR2 SYGVQD (reference sequence). The CDR3 spells CASRDSQGIQPQHF.

The chain uses TRBV7-9 and TRBJ2-5; no DNA is available, so the TRBD1 call from TCRdb remains unchecked. The CDR3 loop spans 17 amino acids. Germline loops: CDR1 SEHNR, CDR2 FQNEAQ (reference sequence). The CDR3 region is CASRTWGRGPLQETQYF.

V is TRBV4-2 and J is TRBJ2-5; TCRdb lists TRBD2, though no DNA is available to test this call. The CDR3 totals 20 residues. Germline CDR1 and CDR2: LGHNA and YNFKEQ. CDR3 residues: CASSQDETLAGGPGGETQYF.

This rearrangement joins TRBV28 to TRBJ1-1. CDR3 length equals 13 residues. Germline V gene lookup returns CDR1 MDHEN and CDR2 SYDVKM. CDR3 region: CASSFQRYTEAFF.

The V call is TRBV7-3, the J call TRBJ1-2; with no DNA, the TCRdb D assignment of TRBD1 cannot be verified. Germline lookup yields CDR1 SGHTA and CDR2 FQGTGA. This CDR3 has 14 residues. CDR3: CASSSQGAGYGYTF.

The chain employs TRBV19 and TRBJ2-1; the D call of TRBD2 rests on TCRdb alone, since no DNA is present to check it. Germline lookup yields CDR1 LNHDA and CDR2 SQIVND (reference sequence). The CDR3 runs to 15 residues. The CDR3: CASSIGSATYNEQFF.

This rearrangement joins TRBV6-5 to TRBJ1-2; TCRdb's D call, TRBD1, is unchecked because there is no DNA. This CDR3 has 14 residues. Per the germline V gene, CDR1 is MNHEY and CDR2 is SVGAGI. CDR3 residues: CASSYSIPDYGYTF.

The chain joins TRBV2 to TRBJ1-5; TCRdb outputs TRBD1, but without DNA this stays unchecked. The CDR3 has 17 amino acids. Germline lookup yields CDR1 SNHLY and CDR2 FYNNEI. CDR3 loop: CASSPRDRVRSNQPQHF.

The rearrangement joins TRBV20-1 to TRBJ1-1; the D call of TRBD1 rests on TCRdb alone, since no DNA is present to check it. From germline, CDR1 is DFQATT and CDR2 SNEGSKA (reference sequence). The CDR3 is made up of 12 amino acids. CDR3 sequence: CSARGEGAVAFF.

The J gene is TRBJ1-1, the V gene TRBV13; the D gene TCRdb calls, TRBD1, cannot be checked with no DNA. CDR3 length equals 14 residues. The V gene's germline CDR1 is PRHDT and CDR2 FYEKMQ (reference sequence). This chain's CDR3 is CASRRQGRNTEAFF.

J is TRBJ1-2 and V is TRBV29-1. Germline values: CDR1 SQVTM, CDR2 ANQGSEA. The CDR3 totals 14 residues. The chain's CDR3 is CSVRAPHPNYGYTF.

The gene calls are TRBV4-3 and TRBJ2-7. CDR1 LGHNA and CDR2 YSLEER come from the germline V gene. The CDR3 length is 14 residues. CDR3 loop: CASSQDQYGYEQYF.

This chain links TRBV7-3 with TRBJ2-1; no DNA is available, so the TRBD1 call from TCRdb remains unchecked. This CDR3 is built from 14 residues. The germline V gene has CDR1 SGHTA and CDR2 FQGTGA. This chain's CDR3 is CASSLGGGIAEQFF. Combining the CDR3 with reference TRBV7-3 and TRBJ2-1 gives the whole variable domain GAGVSQTPSNKVTEKGKYVELRCDPISGHTALYWYRQSLGQGPEFLIYFQGTGAADDSGLPNDRFFAVRPEGSVSTLKIQRTERGDSAVYLCASSLGGGIAEQFFGPGTRLTVL.

The chain employs TRBV7-9 and TRBJ2-1; TCRdb's assignment of TRBD2 cannot be checked, as there is no DNA. CDR3 length: 16 residues. The germline V gene encodes CDR1 SEHNR and CDR2 FQNEAQ (reference sequence). CDR3 sequence: CASSFGLAGGNNEQFF.

This chain links TRBV9 with TRBJ1-3. The CDR3 has 18 residues. Per germline, CDR1 SGDLS and CDR2 YYNGEE. Here the CDR3 reads CASSPEESGVVGGNTIYF. The whole variable domain, filled in from reference TRBV9 and TRBJ1-3, reads DSGVTQTPKHLITATGQRVTLRCSPRSGDLSVYWYQQSLDQGLQFLIQYYNGEERAKGNILERFSAQQFPDLHSELNLSSLELGDSALYFCASSPEESGVVGGNTIYFGEGSWLTVV.

The chain links TRBV7-9 to TRBJ2-1; TCRdb designates TRBD2, a call that cannot be tested without DNA. Germline V gene data show CDR1 as SEHNR and CDR2 as FQNEAQ (reference sequence). The CDR3 runs 16 residues. The CDR3 here is CASSGDGLAGVRAQFF.

V usage is TRBV5-8 and J usage is TRBJ2-7; TCRdb outputs TRBD1, but without DNA this stays unchecked. Germline V lookup: CDR1 SGHTS, CDR2 YDEGEE. The CDR3 is made up of 14 amino acids. This chain's CDR3 is CASSTSGGSSEQYF.

The V call is TRBV10-3, the J call TRBJ2-5; without DNA, the TCRdb call of TRBD2 cannot be checked. CDR1 and CDR2 (germline): ENHRY, SYGVKD. The CDR3 spans 18 residues. The CDR3 spells CAISEELLAGGRGETQYF.